This entry features one TCR beta chain sequence. This clonotype was seen many times. The antigen it binds to is not known. No quality values exist for individual bases; no much larger clone is one base distant. The sample comes from a study of regulatory T cells in long-lasting Graves disease (dated by TCRdb to the early 2020s). In terms of the full investigation: In the newly diagnosed Graves' disease group, patients had been taking antithyroid drugs for less than 3 months. Patients with persistent Graves' disease were compared with patients with newly diagnosed Graves' disease using TCR sequencing and RNA sequencing of peripheral blood. The study took place in China and was registered as a clinical trial. A total of about 33 samples underwent TCR sequencing, from around 13 patients with persistent Graves' disease and 20 or so patients with newly diagnosed Graves' disease. The paper as a whole reports these results and caveats: Persistent Graves' disease patients showed lower TCR Shannon entropy and fewer highly expanded clones than newly diagnosed patients, suggesting clonal expansion. Sequencing and analysis were limited to the TCR beta chain. The small sample size was acknowledged by the authors as a limitation that may reduce accuracy. More public clonotypes were shared among persistent patients (more than 2,500) than among newly diagnosed patients (approximately 930). Preferential use of TRBV28, TRBJ1-2 and TRBJ2-5 was observed in persistent disease, whereas TRBV20-1 and TRBJ2-1 were favored in newly diagnosed disease. The study examined only peripheral blood because the primary lesion, thyroid tissue, could not be accessed.

Cut back by 4 bases and 5 bases, the V and J ends lie 12 bases apart. The germline V gene supplies CDR1 SGDLS and CDR2 YYNGEE. The CDR3 sequence holds 14 residues, the cysteine and phenylalanine included. The sequence is cut down to CDR3 DNA, 42 bases in frame from base 1. The time point label on this specimen signifies: newly diagnosed GD, antithyroid drugs for less than 3 months. For both TCR sequencing and RNA sequencing, RNA was extracted from PBMCs in TRIzol. The diagnosis of Graves' disease was made according to American Thyroid Association guidelines. Recruitment of patients was carried out at an endocrinology department in Xi'an, China. From each patient, around 9 milliliters of peripheral blood was collected into an EDTA anticoagulant tube. Ficoll Paque Plus density gradient separation was used to isolate PBMCs, and no further T cell sorting was performed. An Agilent 2100 Bioanalyzer and agarose gel were used to check RNA quality, while a NanoDrop 2000 measured RNA concentration.

Library method: multiplex PCR. Sequencing instrument: Illumina HiSeq 4000. CDR3 regions were amplified by Arm-PCR with iRepertoire HTBI primers to construct TCR beta libraries. Before sequencing, the PCR products went through gel purification. The original pipeline was this. Gene usage analysis of CDR3 amino acid clonotypes relied on the 60 or so TRBV and about 13 TRBJ segments identified across samples. COPE and FqMerger were used to merge filtered high-quality paired reads into contigs. Contigs were aligned with BLAST to IMGT TRBV, TRBD and TRBJ reference genes, and CDR3 was defined per IMGT. Highly expanded clones were defined as clonotypes with a frequency above 0.1%. Shannon entropy was used to measure repertoire diversity, and the Gini coefficient was used to measure V-J evenness. A clonotype was considered public if more than one individual shared it. The public sequencing data were trimmed at Q25 with fastp and processed into clonotypes with MiXCR by TCRdb, which kept only in-frame beta chains. Rows with a matching CDR3 protein are joined into one entry that keeps the most common DNA and genes. These V and J calls rely on TCRdb rather than the paper's analysis. Within this sample are approximately 230,000 distinct CDR3 sequences, with 18% of them counted one time only. Over 20% of the sample is in the top ten clones.

This sequence uses TRBV9 and TRBJ2-2, with TRBD2 as a weak D call on 5 bases. The sample in question was peripheral blood mononuclear cells (PBMCs), obtained at new diagnosis, from a patient treated with antithyroid drugs. The origin of this receptor is a female donor with Graves disease. The CDR3 reads CASSPRGHTGELFF. The nucleotide sequence is TGTGCCAGCAGCCCCCGGGGTCATACCGGGGAGCTGTTTTTT.